The 9 T cell receptor beta chains below all came from one sample that was sequenced in a study of blood T cell repertoires in COVID-19. TCRdb's table, derived via immunoSEQ multiplex PCR, lists solely in-frame clones and lacks some. The sample holds about 30,000 clones, approximately 84% seen once. Material for sequencing was peripheral blood. These receptors all stem from a man between 65 and 85 years old with COVID-19, enrolled during active disease.

The rearrangement joins TRBV5-4 to TRBJ1-2; 10 positions match TRBD1. CDR3 length: 14 amino acids. The ends lost 3 bases at V and 8 bases at J; junction bases unmatched: 7. CDR1 SGHNT and CDR2 YYREEE come from the germline V gene (reference sequence). CDR3 amino acids: CASSYGTGDRGYTF. The CDR3 coding sequence is TGTGCCAGCAGCTACGGGACAGGGGATCGCGGCTACACCTTC.

The chain joins TRBV7-2 to TRBJ1-3; D is possibly TRBD1 (6 bases). CDR3 length: 15 residues. V was pared by 5 bases and J by 4 bases, with 15 bases between. Germline assignment: CDR1 SGHTA and CDR2 FQGNSA. The CDR3 protein is CASSLQGGLGNTIYF. CDR3 DNA sequence: TGTGCCAGCAGCCTCCAAGGGGGTTTGGGAAACACCATATATTTT.

This clone appeared a single time. This sequence joins TRBV29-1 and TRBJ1-4, with a weak D call TRBD1 (5 bases). Trimming took 6 bases from V and 3 from J, leaving 8 bases between them. The CDR3 has 12 amino acids. The germline V gene has CDR1 SQVTM and CDR2 ANQGSEA. CDR3 residues: CSVRQSNEKLFF. The CDR3 nucleotides are TGCAGCGTGAGACAGTCTAATGAAAAACTGTTTTTT.

This chain joins TRBV19 and TRBJ2-7; D is unresolved. The CDR3 has 14 amino acids. In germline, CDR1 is LNHDA, CDR2 SQIVND (reference sequence). V lost 1 base and J lost 2, with 9 bases in between. The CDR3 loop is CASSIAQDAYEQYF. The CDR3 DNA reads as TGTGCCAGTAGTATAGCCCAGGATGCCTACGAGCAGTACTTC.

The chain has TRBV19 and TRBJ2-5; D is possibly TRBD2 (5 bases). V lost 3 bases and J 7 bases, leaving 12 bases between the germline ends. Germline CDR1 reads LNHDA; CDR2 reads SQIVND (reference sequence). The CDR3 has 13 residues. In DNA form, the CDR3 reads TGTGCCAGTAGTATGGAGAGGGCCGCGACCCAGTACTTC. Translated, it gives CASSMERAATQYF.

The gene calls are TRBV6-2 or TRBV6-3 and TRBJ1-1, with D possibly TRBD1 on 5 matching bases. CDR3 length equals 14 residues. V was pared by 2 bases and J by 7 bases, with 14 bases between. Germline V CDR1 and CDR2: MNHEY, SVGEGT. CDR3 in DNA: TGTGCCAGCAGTTACACAGCCCTAAGGGGTGAAGCTTTCTTT. It is translated as CASSYTALRGEAFF.

The chain combines TRBV12-5 with TRBJ1-1; 8 nucleotides agree with TRBD1. The CDR3 loop spans 16 amino acids. Germline V lookup: CDR1 LGHNT, CDR2 FRNRAP. J gave up 5 bases and V 0 bases, and 8 bases lay outside the gene matches. Here the CDR3 reads CASGLVRGDRRTEAFF. For the CDR3, the DNA is TGTGCTAGTGGTTTGGTACGCGGGGACAGGCGAACTGAAGCTTTCTTT.

The chain joins TRBV4-3 to TRBJ2-3; D might be TRBD1 (6 bases). This CDR3 is built from 15 residues. The germline V gene has CDR1 LGHNA and CDR2 YSLEER. Trimming removed 0 bases at V and 2 bases at J, with 9 bases between. The CDR3, as DNA: TGCGCCAGCAGCCAAGATAGGACAGCCACAGATACGCAGTATTTT. It codes for CASSQDRTATDTQYF.

The V gene is TRBV6-4, the J gene TRBJ1-1; 8 bases line up with TRBD1. This CDR3 comprises 14 residues. J was trimmed by 7 bases and V by 6 bases; bases with no gene match: 10. Germline V gene sequence: CDR1 MRHNA, CDR2 SNTAGT. CDR3 residues: CASSLEQGVGEAFF. CDR3 DNA sequence: TGTGCCAGCAGCCTGGAACAGGGGGTGGGTGAAGCTTTCTTT.